The rows below give T cell receptor beta chains drawn from one sample of a study of OX40 agonist ivuxolimab in advanced cancers. TCRdb's table, derived via immunoSEQ multiplex PCR, lists solely in-frame clones and lacks some. Here the sample spans 55,000 to 65,000 clones, about 89% being singletons. The material sequenced was CD4+ or CD8+ T cells sorted from blood, taken in a trial of the OX40 agonist ivuxolimab. Every receptor here comes from an adult with an advanced solid tumor such as melanoma, head and neck, liver or kidney cancer. CDR3s include the opening cysteine and the closing phenylalanine or tryptophan. The order of the fields is D gene, J gene, clone size, V gene, CDR3 DNA, CDR3 protein. D genes are given only for firm matches. Clone size is stated in some rows and not others, as once, few, many or a class when expanded.

d_call: TRBD2; j_call: TRBJ2-2; clone_size: NA; v_call: TRBV12-5; cdr3_nt: TGTGCTAGTGGTTTGGAAACGACTAGCCTGGACACCGGGGAGCTGTTTTTT; cdr3_aa: CASGLETTSLDTGELFF
d_call: NA; j_call: TRBJ1-4; clone_size: NA; v_call: TRBV4-1; cdr3_nt: TGCGCCAGCAGCCCCGACGGGAGGCATGAAAAACTGTTTTTT; cdr3_aa: CASSPDGRHEKLFF
d_call: NA; j_call: TRBJ2-3; clone_size: NA; v_call: TRBV28; cdr3_nt: TGTGCCAGCAGTTTAGGGGGGGCTAGCACAGATACGCAGTATTTT; cdr3_aa: CASSLGGASTDTQYF
d_call: NA; j_call: TRBJ2-7; clone_size: few; v_call: TRBV2; cdr3_nt: TGTGCCAGCCGACAGGCTCCGGCCGAGCAGTACTTC; cdr3_aa: CASRQAPAEQYF
d_call: TRBD1; j_call: TRBJ1-4; clone_size: NA; v_call: TRBV15; cdr3_nt: TGTGCCACCAGCAGAGAGGGACAGACAACTAATGAAAAACTGTTTTTT; cdr3_aa: CATSREGQTTNEKLFF
d_call: NA; j_call: TRBJ1-1; clone_size: NA; v_call: TRBV28; cdr3_nt: TGTGCCAGCAGTTTGCCATCTGTGAACACTGAAGCTTTCTTT; cdr3_aa: CASSLPSVNTEAFF
d_call: NA; j_call: TRBJ1-4; clone_size: NA; v_call: TRBV5-1; cdr3_nt: TGCGCCAGCAGCTTGGAGGGTAGCCCTAATGAAAAACTGTTTTTT; cdr3_aa: CASSLEGSPNEKLFF
d_call: TRBD2; j_call: TRBJ2-1; clone_size: NA; v_call: TRBV11-1; cdr3_nt: TGTGCCAGCAGCCACACCCGGACTAGGGGTAACAATGAGCAGTTCTTC; cdr3_aa: CASSHTRTRGNNEQFF
d_call: NA; j_call: TRBJ2-3; clone_size: NA; v_call: TRBV5-4; cdr3_nt: TGTGCCAGCAGCTCACAGGGTACAACAATTGATACGCAGTATTTT; cdr3_aa: CASSSQGTTIDTQYF
d_call: NA; j_call: TRBJ2-7; clone_size: NA; v_call: TRBV28; cdr3_nt: TGTGCCAGCAGTTCACAGGGACCCCCCTACGAGCAGTACTTC; cdr3_aa: CASSSQGPPYEQYF
d_call: NA; j_call: TRBJ2-7; clone_size: NA; v_call: TRBV15; cdr3_nt: TGTGCCACCAGCAGAGACGGGACCTACGAGCAGTACTTC; cdr3_aa: CATSRDGTYEQYF
d_call: NA; j_call: TRBJ1-1; clone_size: few; v_call: TRBV2; cdr3_nt: TGTGCCAGCAGACCTATTGGGTACTCTGAAGCTTTCTTT; cdr3_aa: CASRPIGYSEAFF
d_call: NA; j_call: TRBJ2-1; clone_size: NA; v_call: TRBV14; cdr3_nt: TGTGCCAGCAGCCAAGAGGGGAGACACCCCAACAATGAGCAGTTCTTC; cdr3_aa: CASSQEGRHPNNEQFF
d_call: NA; j_call: TRBJ2-1; clone_size: NA; v_call: TRBV7-8; cdr3_nt: TGTGCCAGCAGCGGACCTACGAGGAATGAGCAGTTCTTC; cdr3_aa: CASSGPTRNEQFF
d_call: TRBD1; j_call: TRBJ2-4; clone_size: NA; v_call: TRBV5-5; cdr3_nt: TGTGCCAGCAGCTTCACCGCCGGACAGGGCATGGCCAAAAACATTCAGTACTTC; cdr3_aa: CASSFTAGQGMAKNIQYF
d_call: TRBD2; j_call: TRBJ2-6; clone_size: NA; v_call: TRBV10-3; cdr3_nt: TGTGCCACCGCGGGAGGTGGTCACTCTGGGGCCAACGTCCTGACTTTC; cdr3_aa: CATAGGGHSGANVLTF
d_call: NA; j_call: TRBJ2-3; clone_size: NA; v_call: TRBV7-3; cdr3_nt: TGTGCCAGCAGCCCGTCTGGAGCGGGCACAGATACGCAGTATTTT; cdr3_aa: CASSPSGAGTDTQYF
d_call: NA; j_call: TRBJ1-5; clone_size: NA; v_call: TRBV5-6; cdr3_nt: TGTGCCAGCAGCTTGGATCCGGGTCAGCCCCAGCATTTT; cdr3_aa: CASSLDPGQPQHF
d_call: NA; j_call: TRBJ2-2; clone_size: NA; v_call: TRBV5-6; cdr3_nt: TGTGCCAGCAGCTTGGACACCGGGGAGCTGTTTTTT; cdr3_aa: CASSLDTGELFF
d_call: NA; j_call: TRBJ2-5; clone_size: NA; v_call: TRBV7-8; cdr3_nt: TGTGCCAGCAGCTTTGGGAGGTTGGAGACCCAGTACTTC; cdr3_aa: CASSFGRLETQYF
d_call: NA; j_call: TRBJ1-1; clone_size: NA; v_call: TRBV11-3; cdr3_nt: TGTGCCAGCAGCCCAGGGACCACAGAGGCCACTGAAGCTTTCTTT; cdr3_aa: CASSPGTTEATEAFF
d_call: NA; j_call: TRBJ1-2; clone_size: NA; v_call: TRBV2; cdr3_nt: TGTGCCAGCAGCGCCACAAGTTATGGCTACACCTTC; cdr3_aa: CASSATSYGYTF
d_call: NA; j_call: TRBJ2-3; clone_size: NA; v_call: TRBV11-3; cdr3_nt: TGTGCCAGCAGCTTCGGCTTCACAGATACGCAGTATTTT; cdr3_aa: CASSFGFTDTQYF
d_call: NA; j_call: TRBJ1-2; clone_size: NA; v_call: TRBV2; cdr3_nt: TGTGCCACGCGGAGTCAGGCTAACTATGGCTACACCTTC; cdr3_aa: CATRSQANYGYTF
d_call: NA; j_call: TRBJ2-7; clone_size: NA; v_call: TRBV6-1; cdr3_nt: TGTGCCAGCCGGGCGGGCACCTACGAGCAGTACTTC; cdr3_aa: CASRAGTYEQYF
d_call: NA; j_call: TRBJ2-3; clone_size: NA; v_call: TRBV6-5; cdr3_nt: TGTGCCAGCAGTTACTCGGTTCGGCGGGGCGATACGCAGTATTTT; cdr3_aa: CASSYSVRRGDTQYF
d_call: TRBD1; j_call: TRBJ2-5; clone_size: NA; v_call: TRBV28; cdr3_nt: TGTGCCAGCAGAGGGGGCAAAGAGACCCAGTACTTC; cdr3_aa: CASRGGKETQYF
d_call: NA; j_call: TRBJ2-7; clone_size: NA; v_call: TRBV2; cdr3_nt: TGTGCCAGCAGTCCCAATAGCGGAGCGCCCTACGAGCAGTACTTC; cdr3_aa: CASSPNSGAPYEQYF
d_call: NA; j_call: TRBJ1-1; clone_size: NA; v_call: TRBV5-1; cdr3_nt: TGCGCCAGCTCAGCAGGTAGTACTGAAGCTTTCTTT; cdr3_aa: CASSAGSTEAFF
d_call: TRBD2; j_call: TRBJ2-2; clone_size: once; v_call: TRBV7-9; cdr3_nt: TGTGCCAGCAGCCCAAGCGGGAGCGCCGGGGAGCTGTTTTTT; cdr3_aa: CASSPSGSAGELFF
d_call: NA; j_call: TRBJ2-7; clone_size: NA; v_call: TRBV6-5; cdr3_nt: TGTGCCAGCAGTGACTACGAGCAGTACTTC; cdr3_aa: CASSDYEQYF
d_call: NA; j_call: TRBJ2-5; clone_size: NA; v_call: TRBV6-5; cdr3_nt: TGTGCCAGCAGTACACAGGGAGAGGGGACCCAGTACTTC; cdr3_aa: CASSTQGEGTQYF
d_call: TRBD1; j_call: TRBJ1-2; clone_size: NA; v_call: TRBV7-9; cdr3_nt: TGTGCCAGCAGCGAAAGACAGGGACGACTCTATGGCTACACCTTC; cdr3_aa: CASSERQGRLYGYTF
d_call: NA; j_call: TRBJ2-3; clone_size: NA; v_call: TRBV9; cdr3_nt: TGTGCCAGCAGCGTAAGGGCGAGAGGGGAAACAGATACGCAGTATTTT; cdr3_aa: CASSVRARGETDTQYF
d_call: NA; j_call: TRBJ2-2; clone_size: NA; v_call: TRBV5-1; cdr3_nt: TGCGCCAGCGGTGAAGGGGGTTACACCGGGGAGCTGTTTTTT; cdr3_aa: CASGEGGYTGELFF
d_call: NA; j_call: TRBJ2-7; clone_size: NA; v_call: TRBV21-1; cdr3_nt: TGTGCCAGCAGCAAAGGCGACGAGGTCCCTGCCGAGCAGTACTTC; cdr3_aa: CASSKGDEVPAEQYF
d_call: NA; j_call: TRBJ2-3; clone_size: NA; v_call: TRBV6-1; cdr3_nt: TGTGCCAGCAGTGAGAGGACCACAGATACGCAGTATTTT; cdr3_aa: CASSERTTDTQYF
d_call: TRBD2; j_call: TRBJ2-1; clone_size: few; v_call: TRBV19; cdr3_nt: TGTGCCAGTAGATTAGCGGGAGTGGGCAATGAGCAGTTCTTC; cdr3_aa: CASRLAGVGNEQFF
d_call: TRBD2; j_call: TRBJ2-3; clone_size: NA; v_call: TRBV4-3; cdr3_nt: TGCGCCAGCAGCCCCAGGTCCGGGGGGGATACGCAGTATTTT; cdr3_aa: CASSPRSGGDTQYF
d_call: TRBD1; j_call: TRBJ1-4; clone_size: once; v_call: TRBV6-1; cdr3_nt: TGTGCCAGCAGTGACCGGACAGGGAGTGAAAAACTGTTTTTT; cdr3_aa: CASSDRTGSEKLFF
d_call: NA; j_call: TRBJ2-1; clone_size: once; v_call: TRBV20-1; cdr3_nt: TGCAGTGCTAGCCCCTACAATGAGCAGTTCTTC; cdr3_aa: CSASPYNEQFF
d_call: TRBD2; j_call: TRBJ2-1; clone_size: NA; v_call: TRBV7-8; cdr3_nt: TGTGCCAGCAGCATAGCCACTAGCGGGAGGGACAATGAGCAGTTCTTC; cdr3_aa: CASSIATSGRDNEQFF
d_call: NA; j_call: TRBJ2-2; clone_size: NA; v_call: TRBV11-3; cdr3_nt: TGTGCCAGCAGTGGGGCCGGGGAGCTGTTTTTT; cdr3_aa: CASSGAGELFF
d_call: NA; j_call: TRBJ2-5; clone_size: NA; v_call: TRBV28; cdr3_nt: TGTGCCAGCAGTCAGGGGAAAGAGACCCAGTACTTC; cdr3_aa: CASSQGKETQYF
d_call: TRBD2; j_call: TRBJ2-7; clone_size: NA; v_call: TRBV2; cdr3_nt: TGTGCCAGCAGAGTTGAGGCGGGAGGCACCTACGAGCAGTACTTC; cdr3_aa: CASRVEAGGTYEQYF
d_call: NA; j_call: TRBJ2-2; clone_size: NA; v_call: TRBV18; cdr3_nt: TGTGCCAGCTCACACAACTCCCTGAACACCGGGGAGCTGTTTTTT; cdr3_aa: CASSHNSLNTGELFF